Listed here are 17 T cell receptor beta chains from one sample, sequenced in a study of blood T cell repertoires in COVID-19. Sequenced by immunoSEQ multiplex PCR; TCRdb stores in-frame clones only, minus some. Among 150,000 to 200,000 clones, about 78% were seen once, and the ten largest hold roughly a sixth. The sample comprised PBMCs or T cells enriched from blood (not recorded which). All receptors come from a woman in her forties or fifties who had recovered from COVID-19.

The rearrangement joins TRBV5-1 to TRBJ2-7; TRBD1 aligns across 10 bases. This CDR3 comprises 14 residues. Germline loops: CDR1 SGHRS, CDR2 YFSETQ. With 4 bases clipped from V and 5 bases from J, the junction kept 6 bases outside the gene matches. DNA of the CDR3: TGCGCCAGCAGCCCGGGACAGGGGTTCGACGAGCAGTACTTC. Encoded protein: CASSPGQGFDEQYF.

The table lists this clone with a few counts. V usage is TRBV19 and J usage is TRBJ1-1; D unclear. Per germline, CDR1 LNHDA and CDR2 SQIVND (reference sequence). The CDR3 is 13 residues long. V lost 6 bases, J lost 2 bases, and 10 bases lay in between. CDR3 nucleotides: TGTGCCAGTAGAGGTCGGGTTAACACTGAAGCTTTCTTT. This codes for CASRGRVNTEAFF.

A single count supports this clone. CDR3 loop: CASLSGVRGNTIYF. CDR3 DNA: TGTGCCAGCCTAAGCGGGGTAAGAGGAAACACCATATATTTT. The gene calls are TRBV6-5 and TRBJ1-3; no clear D. CDR1 and CDR2 from the germline V gene are MNHEY and SVGAGI. Deletions cut 8 bases from V and 4 bases from J, with 15 bases between. This CDR3 comprises 14 residues.

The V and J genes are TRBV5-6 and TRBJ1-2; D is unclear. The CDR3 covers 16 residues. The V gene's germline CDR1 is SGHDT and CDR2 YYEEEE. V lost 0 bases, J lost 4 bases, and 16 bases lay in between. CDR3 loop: CASSLGTGSGLYGYTF. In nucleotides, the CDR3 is TGTGCCAGCAGCTTGGGAACCGGGAGCGGCCTCTATGGCTACACCTTC.

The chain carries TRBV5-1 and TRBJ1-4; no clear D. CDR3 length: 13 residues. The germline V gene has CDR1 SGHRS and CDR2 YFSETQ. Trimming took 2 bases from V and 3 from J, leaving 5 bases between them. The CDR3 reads CASSFSANEKLFF. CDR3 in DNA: TGCGCCAGCAGCTTCTCCGCTAATGAAAAACTGTTTTTT.

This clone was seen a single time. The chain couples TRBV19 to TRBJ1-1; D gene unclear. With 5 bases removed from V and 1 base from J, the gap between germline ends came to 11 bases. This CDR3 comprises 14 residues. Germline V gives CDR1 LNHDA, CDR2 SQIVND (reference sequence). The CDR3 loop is CASSSLTPNTEAFF. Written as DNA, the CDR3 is TGTGCCAGTAGTTCACTGACTCCGAACACTGAAGCTTTCTTT. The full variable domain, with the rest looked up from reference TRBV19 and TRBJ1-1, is DGGITQSPKYLFRKEGQNVTLSCEQNLNHDAMYWYRQDPGQGLRLIYYSQIVNDFQKGDIAEGYSVSREKKESFPLTVTSAQKNPTAFYLCASSSLTPNTEAFFGQGTRLTVV.

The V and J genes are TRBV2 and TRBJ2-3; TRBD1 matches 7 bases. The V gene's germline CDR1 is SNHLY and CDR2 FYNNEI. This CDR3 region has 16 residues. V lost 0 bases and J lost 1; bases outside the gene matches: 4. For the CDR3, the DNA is TGTGCCAGCAGTGAAGCGCGGACAGGACGCACAGATACGCAGTATTTT. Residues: CASSEARTGRTDTQYF.

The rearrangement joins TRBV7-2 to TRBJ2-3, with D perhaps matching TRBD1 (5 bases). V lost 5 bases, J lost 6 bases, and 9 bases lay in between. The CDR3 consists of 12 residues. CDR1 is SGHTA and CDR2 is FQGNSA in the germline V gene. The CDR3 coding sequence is TGTGCCAGCAGCGGTGGGGCGGATACGCAGTATTTT. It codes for CASSGGADTQYF. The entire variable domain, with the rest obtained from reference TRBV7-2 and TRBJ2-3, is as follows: GAGVSQSPSNKVTEKGKDVELRCDPISGHTALYWYRQSLGQGLEFLIYFQGNSAPDKSGLPSDRFSAERTGGSVSTLTIQRTQQEDSAVYLCASSGGADTQYFGPGTRLTVL.

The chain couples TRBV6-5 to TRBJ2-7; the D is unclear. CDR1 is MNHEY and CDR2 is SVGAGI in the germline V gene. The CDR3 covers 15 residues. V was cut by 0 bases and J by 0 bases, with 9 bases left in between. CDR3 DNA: TGTGCCAGCAGTTACTCGGCTAGTAGCTCCTACGAGCAGTACTTC. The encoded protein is CASSYSASSSYEQYF.

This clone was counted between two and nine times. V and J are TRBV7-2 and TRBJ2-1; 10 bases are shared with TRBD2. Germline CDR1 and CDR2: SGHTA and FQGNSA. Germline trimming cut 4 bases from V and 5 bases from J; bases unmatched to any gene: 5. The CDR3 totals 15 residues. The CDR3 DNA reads TGTGCCAGCAGCTCGCTAGCGGGAGCTAACAATGAGCAGTTCTTC. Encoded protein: CASSSLAGANNEQFF.

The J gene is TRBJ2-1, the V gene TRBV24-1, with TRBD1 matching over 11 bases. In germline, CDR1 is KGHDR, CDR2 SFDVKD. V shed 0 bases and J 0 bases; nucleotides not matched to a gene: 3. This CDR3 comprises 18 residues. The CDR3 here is CATSDLQGQGVSYNEQFF. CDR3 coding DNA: TGTGCCACCAGTGATTTGCAGGGACAGGGGGTCTCCTACAATGAGCAGTTCTTC.

As DNA, the CDR3 is TGCGCCAGCACCTCGGTCGGTTTGGGGGCGACCACTGAAGCTTTCTTT. It encodes CASTSVGLGATTEAFF. The chain links TRBV5-1 to TRBJ1-1, with D perhaps matching TRBD1 (6 bases). Germline V CDR1 and CDR2: SGHRS, YFSETQ. Between the trimmed V and J ends, which lost 6 bases and 4 bases, there was a span of 22 bases. This CDR3 comprises 16 residues. Variable domain in full (rest from reference TRBV5-1 and TRBJ1-1): KAGVTQTPRYLIKTRGQQVTLSCSPISGHRSVSWYQQTPGQGLQFLFEYFSETQRNKGNFPGRFSGRQFSNSRSEMNVSTLELGDSALYLCASTSVGLGATTEAFFGQGTRLTVV.

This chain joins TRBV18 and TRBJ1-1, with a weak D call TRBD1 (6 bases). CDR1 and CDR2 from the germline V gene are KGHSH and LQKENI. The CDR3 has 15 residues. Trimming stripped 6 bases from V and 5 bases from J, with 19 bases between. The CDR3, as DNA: TGTGCCAGCTCCCCCCGACAGGCCGAGGGAACTGAAGCTTTCTTT. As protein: CASSPRQAEGTEAFF. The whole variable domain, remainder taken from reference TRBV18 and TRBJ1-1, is NAGVMQNPRHLVRRRGQEARLRCSPMKGHSHVYWYRQLPEEGLKFMVYLQKENIIDESGMPKERFSAEFPKEGPSILRIQQVVRGDSAAYFCASSPRQAEGTEAFFGQGTRLTVV.

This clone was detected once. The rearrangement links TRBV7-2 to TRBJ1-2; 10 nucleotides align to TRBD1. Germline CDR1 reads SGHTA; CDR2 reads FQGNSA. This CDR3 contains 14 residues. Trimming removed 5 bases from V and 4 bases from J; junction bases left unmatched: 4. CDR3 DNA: TGTGCCAGCAGCACGGGACAGGGGAGCTATGGCTACACCTTC. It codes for CASSTGQGSYGYTF.

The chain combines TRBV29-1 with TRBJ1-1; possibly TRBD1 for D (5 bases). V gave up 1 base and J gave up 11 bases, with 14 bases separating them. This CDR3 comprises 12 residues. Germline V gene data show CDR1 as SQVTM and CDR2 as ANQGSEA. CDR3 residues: CSVEVVGPDAFF. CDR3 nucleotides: TGCAGCGTTGAAGTCGTGGGGCCCGACGCTTTCTTT.

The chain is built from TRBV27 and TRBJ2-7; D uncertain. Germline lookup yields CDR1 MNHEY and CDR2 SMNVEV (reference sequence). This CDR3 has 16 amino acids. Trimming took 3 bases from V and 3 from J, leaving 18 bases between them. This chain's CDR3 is CASSFLPGRPNYEQYF. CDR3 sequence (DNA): TGTGCCAGCAGTTTCCTACCGGGTCGACCCAACTACGAGCAGTACTTC.

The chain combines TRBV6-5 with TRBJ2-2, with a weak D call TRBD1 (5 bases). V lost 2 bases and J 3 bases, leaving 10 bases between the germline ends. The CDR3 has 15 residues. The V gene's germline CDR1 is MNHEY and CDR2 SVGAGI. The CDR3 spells CASSYDSSYTGELFF. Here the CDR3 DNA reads TGTGCCAGCAGTTACGACAGTAGCTACACCGGGGAGCTGTTTTTT.